Listed here are 11 T cell receptor beta chains from one sample, sequenced in a study of cytomegalovirus exposure and HLA in healthy donors. Method: immunoSEQ multiplex PCR; TCRdb's copy keeps in-frame clones and lacks some. Counted here are approximately 220,000 clones, around nine tenths occurring once; the ten biggest clones make up around 2.6%. The sequencing input was PBMCs. All receptors come from a man in his late teens or twenties in good health and CMV-seronegative.

This clone was observed a single time. CDR3: CAHGAGGNTGELFF. The CDR3 nucleotides read TGTGCTCACGGAGCGGGAGGGAACACCGGGGAGCTGTTTTTT. This chain connects TRBV7-9 to TRBJ2-2; 9 bases align to TRBD2. Looked up from germline, CDR1 is SEHNR and CDR2 is FQNEAQ (reference sequence). This CDR3 has 14 residues.

The genes are TRBV28 and TRBJ1-1; D unresolved. This CDR3 region has 12 residues. CDR1 is MDHEN, CDR2 SYDVKM, per germline. CDR3 DNA sequence: TGTGGGGCGTCCAACCGGAACACTGAAGCTTTCTTT. Translated: CGASNRNTEAFF.

The J gene is TRBJ1-3, the V gene TRBV5-1; D gene ambiguous. Trimming stripped 4 bases from V and 0 bases from J, with 14 bases between. The CDR3 is 16 amino acids. Germline CDR1 and CDR2: SGHRS and YFSETQ. CDR3 sequence (DNA): TGCGCCAGCAGCCCCGGGTCGGGGAGCTCTGGAAACACCATATATTTT. Translation gives CASSPGSGSSGNTIYF.

V gene TRBV5-6 combines with J gene TRBJ2-5; no clear D. Trimming took off 4 bases at V and 1 base at J, with 14 bases between the two ends. This CDR3 has 15 residues. Per the germline V gene, CDR1 is SGHDT and CDR2 is YYEEEE. As DNA, the CDR3 is TGTGCCAGCAGCAACCTAAGACGGGTCCAAGAGACCCAGTACTTC. Its translation is CASSNLRRVQETQYF. Looking up the rest from reference TRBV5-6 and TRBJ2-5 gives the full variable domain: DAGVTQSPTHLIKTRGQQVTLRCSPKSGHDTVSWYQQALGQGPQFIFQYYEEEERQRGNFPDRFSGHQFPNYSSELNVNALLLGDSALYLCASSNLRRVQETQYFGPGTRLLVL.

This rearrangement joins TRBV27 to TRBJ2-1; the D is unclear. Germline lookup yields CDR1 MNHEY and CDR2 SMNVEV (reference sequence). CDR3 size: 13 residues. V shed 3 bases and J shed 7 bases, with 10 bases lying between them. The CDR3 sequence: CASSFSRKNEQFF. As DNA, the CDR3 is TGTGCCAGCAGTTTCTCCAGAAAGAATGAGCAGTTCTTC.

The V gene is TRBV30, the J gene TRBJ1-6, with D perhaps matching TRBD1 (5 bases). Germline V gene sequence: CDR1 GTSNPN, CDR2 SVGIG (reference sequence). V dropped 4 bases and J dropped 11 bases, with 6 bases sitting between them. This CDR3 comprises 10 residues. The CDR3 sequence is CAWMGPPLHF. DNA for the CDR3: TGTGCCTGGATGGGGCCACCCCTCCACTTT.

Comments on this clone: The same CDR3 is also encoded by other DNA sequences in this sample. The gene calls are TRBV5-1 and TRBJ2-3, with D perhaps TRBD1 (6 bases). This CDR3 spans 15 amino acids. Germline assignment: CDR1 SGHRS and CDR2 YFSETQ. Trimming stripped 1 base from V and 3 bases from J, with 12 bases between. The CDR3 sequence is CASSLLGQGTDTQYF. For the CDR3, the DNA is TGCGCCAGCAGCTTGTTGGGACAAGGGACAGATACGCAGTATTTT.

This chain uses TRBV6-5 with TRBJ2-7, with unresolved D. V was shortened by 0 bases and J by 0 bases, with 12 bases between the two germline ends. Looked up from germline, CDR1 is MNHEY and CDR2 is SVGAGI. This CDR3 is built from 16 residues. CDR3: CASSYSRTTASYEQYF. For the CDR3, the DNA is TGTGCCAGCAGTTACTCGCGAACCACCGCCTCCTACGAGCAGTACTTC.

This chain connects TRBV18 to TRBJ2-5; no firm D call. CDR1 KGHSH and CDR2 LQKENI come from the germline V gene. Trimming removed 4 bases from V and 2 bases from J, with 17 bases in between. CDR3 length: 16 amino acids. In DNA form, the CDR3 reads TGTGCCAGCTCACTCCCACCAAAGTGGCCACAAGAGACCCAGTACTTC. This translates into CASSLPPKWPQETQYF. The variable domain in full, with the rest retrieved from reference TRBV18 and TRBJ2-5, is NAGVMQNPRHLVRRRGQEARLRCSPMKGHSHVYWYRQLPEEGLKFMVYLQKENIIDESGMPKERFSAEFPKEGPSILRIQQVVRGDSAAYFCASSLPPKWPQETQYFGPGTRLLVL.

The V gene is TRBV7-2, the J gene TRBJ2-3; weak D call: TRBD2 (5 bases). Germline values: CDR1 SGHTA, CDR2 FQGNSA. This CDR3 comprises 18 residues. V gave up 2 bases and J gave up 6 bases, with 24 bases separating them. CDR3 nucleotide sequence: TGTGCCAGCAGCTTAAGGGCGTGGTTGAGTGGGAGCCTGGATACGCAGTATTTT. Translating gives CASSLRAWLSGSLDTQYF.

The J gene is TRBJ2-7, the V gene TRBV4-3, with 8 bases that match TRBD2. Germline V CDR1 and CDR2: LGHNA, YSLEER. V dropped 0 bases and J dropped 2; count of bases not matched to a gene: 6. The length of the CDR3 is 16 residues. The CDR3 bases are TGCGCCAGCAGCCAAGATAGTCCGGGGGGGACCTACGAGCAGTACTTC. This sequence encodes CASSQDSPGGTYEQYF.